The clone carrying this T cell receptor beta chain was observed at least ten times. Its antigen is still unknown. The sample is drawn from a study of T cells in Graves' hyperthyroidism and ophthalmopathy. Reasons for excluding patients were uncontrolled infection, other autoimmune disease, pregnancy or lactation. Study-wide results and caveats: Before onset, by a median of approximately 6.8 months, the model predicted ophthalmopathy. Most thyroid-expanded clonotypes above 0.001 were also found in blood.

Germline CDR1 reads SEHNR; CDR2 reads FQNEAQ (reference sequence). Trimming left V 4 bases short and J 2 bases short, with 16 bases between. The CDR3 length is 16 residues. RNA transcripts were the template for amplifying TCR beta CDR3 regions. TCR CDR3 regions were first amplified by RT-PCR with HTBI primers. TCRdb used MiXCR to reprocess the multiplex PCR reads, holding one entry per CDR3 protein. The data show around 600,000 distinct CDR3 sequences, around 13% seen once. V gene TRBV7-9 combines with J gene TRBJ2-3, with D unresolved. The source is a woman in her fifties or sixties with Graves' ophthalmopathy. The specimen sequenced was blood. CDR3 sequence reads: CASSSSAWPHTDTQYF. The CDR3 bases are TGTGCCAGCAGCTCGTCCGCCTGGCCCCACACAGATACGCAGTATTTT.